The 21 T cell receptor beta chains below were found in one sample sequenced in a study of blood T cell repertoires in COVID-19. The repertoire was sequenced with immunoSEQ multiplex PCR; TCRdb's copy has only in-frame clones and lacks some. The sample includes 110,000 to 150,000 clones, about 82% of them seen just once. Material for sequencing was peripheral blood. The source of these receptors is a middle-aged man with acute or convalescent COVID-19.

This clone was counted once. The V gene is TRBV24-1, the J gene TRBJ1-4; D ambiguous. The V gene lost 3 bases and the J gene lost 4 bases, with 11 bases spanning the gap. Germline V gives CDR1 KGHDR, CDR2 SFDVKD. The CDR3 runs to 15 residues. CDR3 sequence (DNA): TGTGCCACCAGTGATCCAGCTTCGGGTAATGAAAAACTGTTTTTT. Protein product: CATSDPASGNEKLFF.

This chain uses TRBV4-1 with TRBJ2-7, with a tentative D call TRBD2 (7 bases). Germline V lookup: CDR1 MGHRA, CDR2 YSYEKL. Trimming cost V 2 bases and J 2 bases, with 19 bases left between them. This CDR3 contains 17 residues. The CDR3 DNA reads as TGCGCCAGCAGCCAAAAAGGGGGGGGCCTAGCGGCCTACGAGCAGTACTTC. Protein sequence: CASSQKGGGLAAYEQYF.

This chain links TRBV6-4 with TRBJ1-2; 7 nucleotides match TRBD1. CDR1 is MRHNA, CDR2 SNTAGT, per germline. Trimming took 7 bases from V and 7 from J; bases not matched to a gene: 12. The CDR3 covers 14 residues. The CDR3 sequence is CASTPRGDRVGYTF. CDR3 DNA: TGTGCCAGCACCCCAAGGGGAGACAGGGTTGGCTACACCTTC.

The chain recombines TRBV19 with TRBJ1-4; no clear D gene. Germline CDR1 reads LNHDA; CDR2 reads SQIVND (reference sequence). There are 16 residues in the CDR3. V lost 0 bases and J 6 bases, leaving 14 bases between the germline ends. CDR3 sequence reads: CASSIDFYSPDEKLFF. In nucleotides, the CDR3 is TGTGCCAGTAGTATAGATTTTTACAGCCCGGATGAAAAACTGTTTTTT.

J is TRBJ1-4 and V is TRBV27; tentatively, D is TRBD1 (5 bases). With 2 bases removed from V and 7 bases from J, the gap between germline ends came to 11 bases. This CDR3 has 14 amino acids. Germline loops: CDR1 MNHEY, CDR2 SMNVEV (reference sequence). The CDR3 sequence is CASSLQGIGEKLFF. The CDR3 DNA is TGTGCCAGCAGTTTACAGGGTATCGGTGAAAAACTGTTTTTT.

This clone has only one observation. The chain couples TRBV18 to TRBJ2-1; 9 nucleotides agree with TRBD1. The junction had 20 bases not matched to a gene; V was cut back by 4 bases and J by 4 bases. CDR1 and CDR2 (germline): KGHSH, LQKENI. The CDR3 sequence is 20 residues long. The CDR3 region has the DNA TGTGCCAGCTCACTGATTCCGGGACAGGGTAGTGGTTCGGGTTACAATGAGCAGTTCTTC. This codes for CASSLIPGQGSGSGYNEQFF.

This clone was detected a few times. The chain joins TRBV6-5 to TRBJ1-1; D gene uncertain. The CDR3 runs 11 residues. Trimming shortened V by 7 bases and J by 3 bases, and 6 bases separated the two germline ends. Per the germline V gene, CDR1 is MNHEY and CDR2 is SVGAGI. DNA of the CDR3: TGTGCCAGCAAAGCTTACACTGAAGCTTTCTTT. Translating gives CASKAYTEAFF.

The chain has TRBV27 and TRBJ1-2; 10 bases are shared with TRBD1. CDR3 length: 13 residues. The germline V gene has CDR1 MNHEY and CDR2 SMNVEV (reference sequence). Trimming removed 4 bases from V and 8 bases from J; junction bases left unmatched: 4. The CDR3 nucleotides are TGTGCCAGCAGTTGGGACAGGGGTTCGGGCTACACCTTC. Amino acids: CASSWDRGSGYTF.

The chain employs TRBV15 and TRBJ2-1; no clear D. V lost 4 bases, J lost 4 bases, and 5 bases lay in between. This CDR3 spans 12 amino acids. The germline CDR1 and CDR2 sequences are LNHNV and YYDKDF (reference sequence). CDR3: CATSTGYNEQFF. The CDR3 coding sequence is TGTGCCACCAGCACGGGTTACAATGAGCAGTTCTTC.

The gene calls are TRBV5-4 and TRBJ1-5; D might be TRBD1 (5 bases). V was shortened by 2 bases and J by 4 bases, with 13 bases between the two germline ends. The CDR3 is 15 residues long. Germline values: CDR1 SGHNT, CDR2 YYREEE (reference sequence). The CDR3 sequence: CASSFGRAGNQPQHF. CDR3 bases: TGTGCCAGCAGCTTCGGCAGGGCAGGGAATCAGCCCCAGCATTTT.

The chain has TRBV11-1 and TRBJ1-1; D is undetermined. Germline CDR1 is SGHAT and CDR2 is FQDESV (reference sequence). Trimming removed 5 bases from V and 2 bases from J, with 9 bases in between. CDR3 length: 13 amino acids. The CDR3 DNA reads as TGTGCCAGCAGCCTACACAGAAACACTGAAGCTTTCTTT. Its translation: CASSLHRNTEAFF.

The chain is built from TRBV30 and TRBJ1-1, with 7 bases identical to TRBD1. V trimming: 1 base; J trimming: 2 bases; junction bases outside the gene matches: 13. The CDR3 contains 17 residues. Germline V gene data show CDR1 as GTSNPN and CDR2 as SVGIG (reference sequence). CDR3 amino acids: CAWSARGQQFINTEAFF. CDR3 sequence (DNA): TGTGCCTGGAGTGCCCGGGGACAGCAGTTTATCAACACTGAAGCTTTCTTT.

The J gene is TRBJ1-1, the V gene TRBV4-1; 8 bases are a match to TRBD1. CDR1 and CDR2 (germline): MGHRA, YSYEKL. The CDR3 runs 17 residues. After removal of 2 bases from V and 1 base from J, the junction contained 9 bases not matched to a gene. In nucleotides, the CDR3 is TGCGCCAGCAGCCAAATCACAGGGGGAAGGGGGAACACTGAAGCTTTCTTT. Its translation is CASSQITGGRGNTEAFF.

The rearrangement links TRBV27 to TRBJ1-5; no clear D. CDR1 is MNHEY and CDR2 is SMNVEV in the germline V gene (reference sequence). V gave up 5 bases and J gave up 5 bases, with 13 bases separating them. The CDR3 consists of 14 residues. This chain's CDR3 is CASSPGSNDQPQHF. Here the CDR3 DNA reads TGTGCCAGCAGTCCCGGGAGTAACGATCAGCCCCAGCATTTT.

The rearrangement links TRBV5-6 to TRBJ1-6, with 12 bases identical to TRBD1. The V segment lost 3 bases and the J segment 10 bases; nucleotides outside the gene matches: 5. Germline values: CDR1 SGHDT, CDR2 YYEEEE. This CDR3 spans 15 amino acids. The chain's CDR3 is CASSWGQGAGSPLHF. The CDR3 DNA sequence: TGTGCCAGCAGCTGGGGACAGGGGGCAGGATCACCCCTCCACTTT. The variable domain in full, completed from reference TRBV5-6 and TRBJ1-6, reads DAGVTQSPTHLIKTRGQQVTLRCSPKSGHDTVSWYQQALGQGPQFIFQYYEEEERQRGNFPDRFSGHQFPNYSSELNVNALLLGDSALYLCASSWGQGAGSPLHFGNGTRLTVT.

The V gene is TRBV27, the J gene TRBJ1-6, with a weak D call TRBD1 (6 bases). This CDR3 has 14 residues. The V and J ends lost 5 bases and 7 bases respectively, with 12 bases between them. Germline CDR1 MNHEY, CDR2 SMNVEV (reference sequence). The DNA of the CDR3 is TGTGCCAGCAGTACAGGGTACCCCAATTCACCCCTCCACTTT. Its translation: CASSTGYPNSPLHF.

The chain uses TRBV13 and TRBJ2-7; a weak D match, TRBD1 (6 bases). V was cut by 3 bases and J by 4 bases, with 13 bases left in between. Looked up from germline, CDR1 is PRHDT and CDR2 is FYEKMQ (reference sequence). The CDR3 runs 14 residues. The CDR3 region is CASSLTGQKYEQYF. The CDR3 DNA reads TGTGCCAGCAGCTTGACCGGACAGAAGTACGAGCAGTACTTC.

The V and J genes are TRBV9 and TRBJ1-1; unclear D gene. The length of the CDR3 is 13 residues. The germline gives CDR1 SGDLS, CDR2 YYNGEE. V lost 3 bases to trimming and J lost 2 bases, with 8 bases between them. The CDR3 here is CASSGDLNTEAFF. CDR3 coding DNA: TGTGCCAGCAGCGGAGATTTAAACACTGAAGCTTTCTTT.

This chain joins TRBV5-1 and TRBJ2-2; 9 bases map to TRBD1. Germline V CDR1 and CDR2: SGHRS, YFSETQ. There are 15 residues in the CDR3. Trimming at V came to 4 bases and at J to 6 bases, leaving 7 bases not matched to a gene. The CDR3 loop is CASSPGQGRAGELFF. In nucleotides, the CDR3 is TGCGCCAGCAGCCCGGGACAGGGAAGGGCCGGGGAGCTGTTTTTT.

This sequence joins TRBV5-1 and TRBJ1-1, with 7 positions matching TRBD1. With 4 bases clipped from V and 0 bases from J, the junction kept 6 bases outside the gene matches. This CDR3 contains 15 residues. Germline V gene lookup returns CDR1 SGHRS and CDR2 YFSETQ. CDR3 coding DNA: TGCGCCAGCAGCATTAGACAGGGCCTGAACACTGAAGCTTTCTTT. It is translated as CASSIRQGLNTEAFF.

V is TRBV19 and J is TRBJ1-6; no firm D call. The germline V and J ends were trimmed by 8 bases and 5 bases, with 19 bases remaining between them. CDR1 LNHDA and CDR2 SQIVND come from the germline V gene (reference sequence). CDR3 length: 16 residues. As DNA, the CDR3 is TGTGCCAGTCAACAATATGCCCGGGAAGATAATTCACCCCTCCACTTT. Translation: CASQQYAREDNSPLHF. The entire variable domain, with the rest obtained from reference TRBV19 and TRBJ1-6, is as follows: DGGITQSPKYLFRKEGQNVTLSCEQNLNHDAMYWYRQDPGQGLRLIYYSQIVNDFQKGDIAEGYSVSREKKESFPLTVTSAQKNPTAFYLCASQQYAREDNSPLHFGNGTRLTVT.